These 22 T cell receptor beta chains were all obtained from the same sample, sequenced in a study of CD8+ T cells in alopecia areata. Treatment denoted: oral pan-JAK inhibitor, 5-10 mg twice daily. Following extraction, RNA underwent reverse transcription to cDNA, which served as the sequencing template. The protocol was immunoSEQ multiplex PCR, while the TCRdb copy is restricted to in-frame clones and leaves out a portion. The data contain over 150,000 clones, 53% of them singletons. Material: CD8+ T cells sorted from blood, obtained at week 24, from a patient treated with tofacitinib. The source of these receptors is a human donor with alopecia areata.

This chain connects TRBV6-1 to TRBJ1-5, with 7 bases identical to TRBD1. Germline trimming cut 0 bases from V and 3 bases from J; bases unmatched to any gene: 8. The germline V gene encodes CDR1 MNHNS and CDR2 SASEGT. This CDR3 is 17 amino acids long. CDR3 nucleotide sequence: TGTGCCAGCAGTGAAGCGACGACAGGGCGAATCAATCAGCCCCAGCATTTT. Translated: CASSEATTGRINQPQHF.

The CDR3 is CTLGGNEQFF. CDR3 coding DNA: TGCACTCTGGGGGGGAATGAGCAGTTCTTC. The V gene is TRBV29-1, the J gene TRBJ2-1; 7 positions match TRBD2. The CDR3 covers 10 residues. CDR1 is SQVTM and CDR2 is ANQGSEA in the germline V gene.

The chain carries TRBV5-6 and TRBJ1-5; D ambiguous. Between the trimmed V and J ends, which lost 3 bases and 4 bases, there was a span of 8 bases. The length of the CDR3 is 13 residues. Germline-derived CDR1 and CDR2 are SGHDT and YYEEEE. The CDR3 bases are TGTGCCAGCAGCTATGGACGAAATCAGCCCCAGCATTTT. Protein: CASSYGRNQPQHF.

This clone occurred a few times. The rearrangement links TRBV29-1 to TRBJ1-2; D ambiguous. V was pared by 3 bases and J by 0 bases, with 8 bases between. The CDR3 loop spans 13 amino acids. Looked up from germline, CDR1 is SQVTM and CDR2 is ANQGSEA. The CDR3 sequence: CSVEALANYGYTF. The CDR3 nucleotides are TGCAGCGTTGAGGCTCTGGCTAACTATGGCTACACCTTC.

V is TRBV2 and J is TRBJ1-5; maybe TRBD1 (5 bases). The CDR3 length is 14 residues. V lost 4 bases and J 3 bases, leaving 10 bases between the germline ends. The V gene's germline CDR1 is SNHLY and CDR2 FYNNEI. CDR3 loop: CASSAGTHNQPQHF. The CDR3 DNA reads TGTGCCAGCAGTGCCGGGACGCACAATCAGCCCCAGCATTTT.

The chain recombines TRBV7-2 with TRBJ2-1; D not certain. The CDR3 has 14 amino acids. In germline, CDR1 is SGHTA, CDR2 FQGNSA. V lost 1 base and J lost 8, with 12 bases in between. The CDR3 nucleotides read TGTGCCAGCAGCTTAGATCTGGTTTTCGATGAGCAGTTCTTC. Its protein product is CASSLDLVFDEQFF.

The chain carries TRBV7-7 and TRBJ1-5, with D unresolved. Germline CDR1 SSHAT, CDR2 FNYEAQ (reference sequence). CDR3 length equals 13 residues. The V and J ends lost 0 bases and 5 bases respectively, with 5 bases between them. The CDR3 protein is CASSLAWDQPQHF. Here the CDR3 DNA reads TGTGCCAGCAGCTTAGCGTGGGATCAGCCCCAGCATTTT.

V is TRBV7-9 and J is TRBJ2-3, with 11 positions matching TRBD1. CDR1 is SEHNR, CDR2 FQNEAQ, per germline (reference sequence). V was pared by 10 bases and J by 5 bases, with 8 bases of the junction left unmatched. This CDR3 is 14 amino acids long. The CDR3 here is CAKGTGGIGDTQYF. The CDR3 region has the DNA TGTGCCAAGGGGACAGGGGGAATTGGAGATACGCAGTATTTT.

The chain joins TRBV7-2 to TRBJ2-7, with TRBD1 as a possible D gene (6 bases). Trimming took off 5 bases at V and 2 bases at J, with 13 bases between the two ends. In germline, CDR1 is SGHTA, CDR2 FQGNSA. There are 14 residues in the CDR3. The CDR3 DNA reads TGTGCCAGCAGCCCAGGGGCAGGGGCCTACGAGCAGTACTTC. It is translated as CASSPGAGAYEQYF.

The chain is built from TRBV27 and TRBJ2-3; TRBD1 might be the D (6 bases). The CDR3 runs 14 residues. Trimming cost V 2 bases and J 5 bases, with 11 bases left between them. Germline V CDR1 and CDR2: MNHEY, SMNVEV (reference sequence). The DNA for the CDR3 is TGTGCCAGCAGTTTAGGTCAGGGGAGAGATACGCAGTATTTT. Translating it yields CASSLGQGRDTQYF.

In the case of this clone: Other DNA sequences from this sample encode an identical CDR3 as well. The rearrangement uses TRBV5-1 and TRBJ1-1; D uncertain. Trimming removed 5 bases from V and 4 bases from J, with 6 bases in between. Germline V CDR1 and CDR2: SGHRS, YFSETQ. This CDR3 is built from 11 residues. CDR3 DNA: TGCGCCAGCAGTAGTAGCACTGAAGCTTTCTTT. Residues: CASSSSTEAFF.

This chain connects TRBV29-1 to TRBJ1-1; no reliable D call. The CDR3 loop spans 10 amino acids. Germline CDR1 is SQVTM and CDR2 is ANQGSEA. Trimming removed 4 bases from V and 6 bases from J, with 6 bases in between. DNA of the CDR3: TGCAGCGTTGTTGGCCCTGAAGCTTTCTTT. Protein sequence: CSVVGPEAFF.

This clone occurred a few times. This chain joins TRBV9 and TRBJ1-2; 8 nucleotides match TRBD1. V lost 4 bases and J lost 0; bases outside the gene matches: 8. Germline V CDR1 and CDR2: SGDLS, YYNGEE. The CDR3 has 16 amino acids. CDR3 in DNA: TGTGCCAGCAGCCCTCCGGGACAGGTTGCTAACTATGGCTACACCTTC. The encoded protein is CASSPPGQVANYGYTF. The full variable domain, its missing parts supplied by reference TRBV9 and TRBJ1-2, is DSGVTQTPKHLITATGQRVTLRCSPRSGDLSVYWYQQSLDQGLQFLIQYYNGEERAKGNILERFSAQQFPDLHSELNLSSLELGDSALYFCASSPPGQVANYGYTFGSGTRLTVV.

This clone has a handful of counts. CDR3 in DNA: TGCAGCGTTGATTTGGCTGAAGCTTTCTTT. Protein: CSVDLAEAFF. This chain uses TRBV29-1 with TRBJ1-1; no clear D. The germline V and J ends were trimmed by 3 bases and 6 bases, with 5 bases remaining between them. Germline V gene lookup returns CDR1 SQVTM and CDR2 ANQGSEA. This CDR3 spans 10 amino acids.

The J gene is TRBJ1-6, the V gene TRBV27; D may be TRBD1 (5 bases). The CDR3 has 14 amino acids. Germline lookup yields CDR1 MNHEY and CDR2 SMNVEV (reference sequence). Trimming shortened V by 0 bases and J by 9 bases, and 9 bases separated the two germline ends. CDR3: CASSLSGRSSPLHF. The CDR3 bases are TGTGCCAGCAGTTTATCGGGACGCAGTTCACCCCTCCACTTT.

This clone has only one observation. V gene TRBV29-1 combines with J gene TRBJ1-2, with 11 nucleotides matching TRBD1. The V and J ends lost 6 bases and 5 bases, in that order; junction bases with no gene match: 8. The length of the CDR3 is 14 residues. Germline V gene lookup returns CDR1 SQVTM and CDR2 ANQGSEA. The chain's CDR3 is CSVQGTGGGYGYTF. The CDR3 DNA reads TGCAGCGTCCAAGGGACAGGGGGGGGATATGGCTACACCTTC.

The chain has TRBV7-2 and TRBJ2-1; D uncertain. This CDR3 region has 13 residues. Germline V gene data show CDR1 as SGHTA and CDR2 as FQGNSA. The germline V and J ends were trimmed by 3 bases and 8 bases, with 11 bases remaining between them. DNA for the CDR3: TGTGCCAGCAGCTTTCGTCCTCCCGATGAGCAGTTCTTC. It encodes CASSFRPPDEQFF.

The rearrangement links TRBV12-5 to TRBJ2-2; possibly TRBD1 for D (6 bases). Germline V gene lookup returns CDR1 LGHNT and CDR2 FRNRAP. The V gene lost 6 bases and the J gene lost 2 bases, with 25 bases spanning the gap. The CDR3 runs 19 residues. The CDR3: CASGDGDAKTGPNTGELFF. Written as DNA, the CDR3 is TGTGCTAGTGGGGATGGGGATGCTAAAACAGGGCCAAACACCGGGGAGCTGTTTTTT.

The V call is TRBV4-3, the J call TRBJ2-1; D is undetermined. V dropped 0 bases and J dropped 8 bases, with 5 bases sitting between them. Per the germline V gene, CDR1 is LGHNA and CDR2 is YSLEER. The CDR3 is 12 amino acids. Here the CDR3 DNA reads TGCGCCAGCAGCCAAGATTCCGATGAGCAGTTCTTC. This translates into CASSQDSDEQFF.

CDR3: CAWRTDRGLNTEAFF. In DNA, the CDR3 is TGTGCCTGGAGAACAGACAGGGGTTTGAACACTGAAGCTTTCTTT. The V call is TRBV30, the J call TRBJ1-1, with 8 bases aligning to TRBD1. The germline gives CDR1 GTSNPN, CDR2 SVGIG (reference sequence). J gave up 0 bases and V 3 bases, and 6 bases lay outside the gene matches. The CDR3 spans 15 residues.

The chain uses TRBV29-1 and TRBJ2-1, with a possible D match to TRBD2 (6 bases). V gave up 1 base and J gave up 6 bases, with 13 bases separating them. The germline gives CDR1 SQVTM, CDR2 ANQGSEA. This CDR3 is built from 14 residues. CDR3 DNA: TGCAGCGTTGAAGGGACTCCCGGGGGCAATGAGCAGTTCTTC. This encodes CSVEGTPGGNEQFF.

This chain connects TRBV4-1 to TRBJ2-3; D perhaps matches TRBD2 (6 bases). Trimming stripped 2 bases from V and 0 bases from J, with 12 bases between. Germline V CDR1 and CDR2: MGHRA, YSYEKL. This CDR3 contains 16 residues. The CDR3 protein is CASSQNTGSSTDTQYF. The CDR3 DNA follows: TGCGCCAGCAGCCAAAATACCGGGAGCAGCACAGATACGCAGTATTTT.